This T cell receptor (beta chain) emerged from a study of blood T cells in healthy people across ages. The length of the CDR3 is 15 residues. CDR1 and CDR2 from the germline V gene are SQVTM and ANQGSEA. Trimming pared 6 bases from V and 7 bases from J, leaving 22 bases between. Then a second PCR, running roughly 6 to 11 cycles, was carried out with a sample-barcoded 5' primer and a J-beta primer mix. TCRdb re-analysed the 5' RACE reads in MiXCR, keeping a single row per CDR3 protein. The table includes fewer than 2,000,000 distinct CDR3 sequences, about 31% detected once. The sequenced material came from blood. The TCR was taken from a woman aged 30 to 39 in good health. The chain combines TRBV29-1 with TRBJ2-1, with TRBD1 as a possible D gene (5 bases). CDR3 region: CSVSGQGALGNEQFF. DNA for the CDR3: TGCAGCGTATCTGGACAAGGGGCCCTAGGGAATGAGCAGTTCTTC.